This is a list of T cell receptor beta chains from one sample in a study of blood T cell repertoires in COVID-19. TCRdb's table, derived via immunoSEQ multiplex PCR, lists solely in-frame clones and lacks some. The sample carries some 450,000 clones, approximately 90% recorded once. What was sequenced was peripheral blood. The receptor source for this set is a man younger than 35 with COVID-19, enrolled during active disease. Both conserved end residues are part of each CDR3. The D gene is left open where the match is weak.

16	NA	TRBV19	CASSPRRDPYNSPLHF
15	TRBD1	TRBV6-2/TRBV6-3	CASSTWTGGSYGYTF
13	TRBD2	TRBV2	CASSEERDETQYF
13	NA	TRBV12-3/TRBV12-4	CATSTRVNTEAFF
13	NA	TRBV25-1	CASSRGGTYEQYF
18	TRBD2	TRBV9	CASSVASGFSDSYNEQFF
15	TRBD1	TRBV7-8	CASSMGQGKNQPQHF
15	TRBD1	TRBV3-1/TRBV3-2	CASSPRDRGLSEQFF
16	NA	TRBV11-2	CASSLATDRTKYEQYF
15	TRBD1	TRBV25-1	CASSHGQGEQETQYF
15	TRBD2	TRBV6-6	CASSYSGLAPGELFF
16	NA	TRBV11-3	CASSLRLSGVREKLFF
17	TRBD1	TRBV5-4	CASSRNEGAVSTDTQYF
16	NA	TRBV24-1	CATSDPGLARDNEQFF
13	NA	TRBV7-9	CASSPPGSHEQYF
14	NA	TRBV2	CASRMVSTKETQYF
15	TRBD2	TRBV2	CASSGGREETDTQYF
13	TRBD1	TRBV2	CASSEWDRYGYTF
13	NA	TRBV4-2	CASSQEGSQPQHF
13	TRBD2	TRBV5-6	CASRSGRAYEQYF
14	TRBD1	TRBV5-4	CASSSGQGTDTQYF
16	NA	TRBV4-1	CASSQGRLADYNEQFF
17	NA	TRBV6-4	CASSQNTGTFGGGPLHF
14	NA	TRBV5-8	CASSLPGTNYGYTF
16	NA	TRBV4-1	CASSLSPGSGRDTIYF
17	NA	TRBV3-1/TRBV3-2	CASSHFGESSYNSPLHF